The 32 T cell receptor beta chains given below trace back to one sample, sequenced in a study of response to subunit inactivated influenza vaccine. TCRdb used MiXCR to reprocess the RT-PCR reads, holding one entry per CDR3 protein. The repertoire includes roughly 190,000 distinct CDR3 sequences, 14% of them detected once, and about 26% sits in the top ten. Here the sequenced sample was CD8+ T cells sorted from PBMCs, taken about 5 days after vaccination. These receptors came from a man aged 45-60 years who received an inactivated influenza vaccine.

In this sample, this clonotype turned up many times. This rearrangement joins TRBV11-2 to TRBJ2-5; D gene unclear. V was pared by 5 bases and J by 5 bases, with 9 bases between. The germline V gene has CDR1 SGHAT and CDR2 FQNNGV. CDR3 length equals 12 residues. CDR3 coding DNA: TGTGCCAGCAGCGCGAGCCGCGAGACCCAGTACTTC. It codes for CASSASRETQYF.

On this clonotype itself: A much larger clone differs by one base, so this may be a read error. The V and J genes are TRBV12-3 or TRBV12-4 and TRBJ2-7; no definite D call. The CDR3 loop spans 12 amino acids. The DNA for the CDR3 is TGTGCCAGAAGTTTAGACCCCTACGAGCAGTACTTC. Residues: CARSLDPYEQYF.

V is TRBV18 and J is TRBJ2-1; D ambiguous. This CDR3 comprises 13 residues. CDR1 and CDR2 (germline): KGHSH, LQKENI. The V and J ends lost 3 bases and 8 bases respectively, with 11 bases between them. CDR3 coding DNA: TGTGCCAGCTCACCCTTTTCATTCGATGAGCAGTTCTTC. It encodes CASSPFSFDEQFF.

This clonotype was detected a few times. V and J are TRBV7-2 and TRBJ2-1; 8 bases map to TRBD2. Germline V gives CDR1 SGHTA, CDR2 FQGNSA. The CDR3 runs to 16 residues. V trimming: 2 bases; J trimming: 3 bases; junction bases outside the gene matches: 6. In DNA, the CDR3 is TGTGCCAGCAGCTTAAGCGGGGGTTGGTTCTACAATGAGCAGTTCTTC. This encodes CASSLSGGWFYNEQFF.

A few counts support this clonotype. The V gene is TRBV20-1, the J gene TRBJ2-2; TRBD2 matches 16 bases. The CDR3 runs 16 residues. Germline V lookup: CDR1 DFQATT, CDR2 SNEGSKA (reference sequence). With V trimmed by 0 bases and J by 6 bases, 1 base remained unmatched. CDR3 bases: TGCAGTGCTAGAGATGGGACTAGCGGGAGGGCCGGGGAGCTGTTTTTT. Translated: CSARDGTSGRAGELFF.

The V and J genes are TRBV20-1 and TRBJ1-4; D is uncertain. Germline CDR1 and CDR2: DFQATT and SNEGSKA (reference sequence). The V and J ends lost 2 bases and 10 bases respectively, with 5 bases between them. This CDR3 region has 10 residues. The CDR3 spells CSARRGKLFF. CDR3 DNA sequence: TGCAGTGCTAGAAGAGGAAAACTGTTTTTT.

The V and J genes are TRBV11-2 and TRBJ2-4; TRBD2 agrees at 11 bases. Germline V gives CDR1 SGHAT, CDR2 FQNNGV. Trimming took 4 bases from V and 5 from J; bases not matched to a gene: 13. This CDR3 is built from 18 residues. The CDR3 DNA is TGTGCCAGCAGCTCCCCCCTAGCGGGAGGCCCCGGGGAAAACATTCAGTACTTC. This encodes CASSSPLAGGPGENIQYF.

This chain connects TRBV9 to TRBJ2-3, with 8 positions matching TRBD2. J was trimmed by 4 bases and V by 5 bases; bases with no gene match: 9. Germline CDR1 reads SGDLS; CDR2 reads YYNGEE. The CDR3 loop spans 15 amino acids. CDR3 region: CASRKLAGNADTQYF. The CDR3 DNA reads as TGTGCCAGCAGGAAGTTAGCGGGAAACGCAGATACGCAGTATTTT.

This clonotype came up a few times. The genes are TRBV6-5 and TRBJ1-1, with 7 bases lining up with TRBD1. Germline V gene sequence: CDR1 MNHEY, CDR2 SVGAGI. V shed 2 bases and J 4 bases; nucleotides not matched to a gene: 7. CDR3 size: 15 residues. CDR3 loop: CASSYLQGRSTEAFF. CDR3 nucleotide sequence: TGTGCCAGCAGTTACCTACAGGGGCGGAGCACTGAAGCTTTCTTT.

This clonotype came up a few times. The rearrangement links TRBV6-2 or TRBV6-3 to TRBJ2-7; 7 positions match TRBD1. CDR3 size: 14 residues. The J segment lost 3 bases and the V segment lost 2 bases, leaving 4 bases of the junction unmatched. Germline V gene data show CDR1 as MNHEY and CDR2 as SVGEGT. Written as DNA, the CDR3 is TGTGCCAGCAGTTACGACGGGACAGACTACGAGCAGTACTTC. Translation gives CASSYDGTDYEQYF.

This rearrangement joins TRBV27 to TRBJ1-5; no definite D call. The CDR3 loop spans 15 amino acids. The V end was cut by 5 bases, the J end by 0 bases, with 11 bases between. Germline CDR1 is MNHEY and CDR2 is SMNVEV (reference sequence). The DNA of the CDR3 is TGTGCCAGCAGTGGGTCGACGTATAGCAATCAGCCCCAGCATTTT. Amino acids: CASSGSTYSNQPQHF.

The rearrangement joins TRBV27 to TRBJ2-1; no definite D call. Germline V CDR1 and CDR2: MNHEY, SMNVEV (reference sequence). CDR3 size: 13 residues. V lost 3 bases, J lost 6 bases, and 9 bases lay in between. CDR3 bases: TGTGCCAGCAGTTTCGGCAGGTTCAATGAGCAGTTCTTC. Protein sequence: CASSFGRFNEQFF.

CDR3 DNA sequence: TGTGCCAGCAGCCCTTCTGGGGAGGCCTACGAGCAGTACTTC. This encodes CASSPSGEAYEQYF. The chain employs TRBV27 and TRBJ2-7; D is possibly TRBD2 (6 bases). V lost 6 bases, J lost 2 bases, and 14 bases lay in between. The germline gives CDR1 MNHEY, CDR2 SMNVEV (reference sequence). The CDR3 is 14 amino acids.

This clonotype has more than one count but fewer than ten. This chain joins TRBV19 and TRBJ2-7, with D perhaps matching TRBD1 (6 bases). The germline V gene has CDR1 LNHDA and CDR2 SQIVND (reference sequence). The V and J ends lost 3 bases and 6 bases respectively, with 12 bases between them. The CDR3 is 13 amino acids. CDR3 sequence (DNA): TGTGCCAGTAGTATGGCACAGGGCCCCGAGCAGTACTTC. The encoded protein is CASSMAQGPEQYF.

This clonotype was counted many times. The chain employs TRBV5-1 and TRBJ2-1, with 9 nucleotides matching TRBD1. The trim removed 3 bases at V and 5 bases at J, leaving 6 bases unmatched. The CDR3 spans 15 residues. Germline V gene lookup returns CDR1 SGHRS and CDR2 YFSETQ. CDR3 nucleotides: TGCGCCAGCAGCTCCTTTGGGACAGGGAACAATGAGCAGTTCTTC. This translates into CASSSFGTGNNEQFF.

A remark on this clonotype: At one of its ends the junction is not consistent with the germline gene, which may arise from a read error. The chain joins TRBV11-2 to TRBJ2-3; TRBD2 matches at 14 bases. The germline gives CDR1 SGHAT, CDR2 FQNNGV. The CDR3 is 16 residues long. The CDR3 reads CASSWGLAGEADMQYF. As DNA, the CDR3 is TGTGCCAGCAGCTGGGGACTAGCGGGAGAGGCAGATATGCAGTATTTT.

The chain has TRBV4-1 and TRBJ2-2, with D perhaps matching TRBD1 (5 bases). The CDR3 is made up of 14 amino acids. Germline V CDR1 and CDR2: MGHRA, YSYEKL. With 2 bases removed from V and 6 bases from J, the gap between germline ends came to 10 bases. CDR3 amino acids: CASSQLGDAGELFF. For the CDR3, the DNA is TGCGCCAGCAGCCAATTAGGGGATGCCGGGGAGCTGTTTTTT.

This clonotype has just a few counts. The V gene is TRBV7-9, the J gene TRBJ1-1; D gene unclear. This CDR3 has 14 residues. The V end was cut by 5 bases, the J end by 0 bases, with 10 bases between. Germline V gives CDR1 SEHNR, CDR2 FQNEAQ (reference sequence). CDR3 amino acids: CASSRMVVNTEAFF. The CDR3 bases are TGTGCCAGCAGCCGTATGGTGGTGAACACTGAAGCTTTCTTT.

This clonotype was counted a few times. The V gene is TRBV9, the J gene TRBJ1-1; 7 positions agree with TRBD1. CDR3 size: 15 residues. V lost 3 bases to trimming and J lost 4 bases; unmatched junction nucleotides: 9. Germline V gene lookup returns CDR1 SGDLS and CDR2 YYNGEE. DNA of the CDR3: TGTGCCAGCAGCGCGGACCAGGGGGATGGCACTGAAGCTTTCTTT. Protein sequence: CASSADQGDGTEAFF.

The chain links TRBV21-1 to TRBJ2-1; the table's D call, TRBD1, has no DNA check behind it. TRBV21-1 is labeled a pseudogene. The CDR3 runs 16 residues. CDR3 coding DNA: TGTGCCAGCAGCATGGGGGGGGATCACCTCTACAATGAGCAGTTCTTC. Protein product: CASSMGGDHLYNEQFF.

This clonotype has more than one count but fewer than ten. The rearrangement joins TRBV4-3 to TRBJ2-7; no firm D call. Germline CDR1 LGHNA, CDR2 YSLEER. The CDR3 loop spans 13 amino acids. Trimming took 0 bases from V and 2 from J, leaving 5 bases between them. CDR3 nucleotides: TGCGCCAGCAGCCAAGATTTCACCTACGAGCAGTACTTC. It translates to CASSQDFTYEQYF.

This clonotype was seen many times. The chain combines TRBV12-3 or TRBV12-4 with TRBJ2-7, with 7 bases matching TRBD1. Germline trimming cut 6 bases from V and 6 bases from J; bases unmatched to any gene: 8. The CDR3 consists of 13 residues. The CDR3 is CASRSYRGGEQYF. The CDR3 DNA is TGTGCCAGCAGATCCTACAGGGGTGGCGAGCAGTACTTC.

This clonotype was recorded at least ten times. The chain joins TRBV5-1 to TRBJ1-1, with 9 bases lining up with TRBD1. CDR1 is SGHRS and CDR2 is YFSETQ in the germline V gene. The CDR3 has 13 amino acids. Trimming cost V 1 base and J 7 bases; bases outside gene matches: 2. In DNA, the CDR3 is TGCGCCAGCAGCTTGAGGACAGGGGTTGAAGCTTTCTTT. Translation gives CASSLRTGVEAFF.

This clonotype has at least ten counts. V and J are TRBV20-1 and TRBJ2-3; TRBD1 matches at 10 bases. V lost 6 bases and J lost 5; bases outside the gene matches: 5. The CDR3 is made up of 13 amino acids. The germline gives CDR1 DFQATT, CDR2 SNEGSKA (reference sequence). This chain's CDR3 is CSAETGGLDTQYF. CDR3 nucleotide sequence: TGCAGTGCGGAGACAGGGGGCCTAGATACGCAGTATTTT.

This clonotype turned up a few times. The chain combines TRBV4-2 with TRBJ2-7, with TRBD2 matching over 9 bases. Trimming at V came to 6 bases and at J to 7 bases, leaving 13 bases not matched to a gene. CDR3 length equals 15 residues. Germline V gives CDR1 LGHNA, CDR2 YNFKEQ. CDR3 region: CASSSGREGPREQYF. The CDR3 coding sequence is TGTGCCAGCAGTTCAGGGCGGGAGGGCCCCCGGGAGCAGTACTTC.

The chain carries TRBV9 and TRBJ2-1; 7 bases agree with TRBD2. The CDR3 covers 14 residues. With 0 bases clipped from V and 8 bases from J, the junction kept 5 bases outside the gene matches. Per germline, CDR1 SGDLS and CDR2 YYNGEE. CDR3 DNA: TGTGCCAGCAGCGTAGAATGGGGAGGGGATGAGCAGTTCTTC. It encodes CASSVEWGGDEQFF.

Only a few counts were recorded for this clonotype. The rearrangement uses TRBV7-2 and TRBJ2-3; 10 nucleotides agree with TRBD1. Germline CDR1 and CDR2: SGHTA and FQGNSA. The CDR3 runs 15 residues. V shed 4 bases and J 2 bases; nucleotides not matched to a gene: 3. The CDR3: CASSSGQGDTDTQYF. In DNA form, the CDR3 reads TGTGCCAGCAGCTCCGGACAGGGGGACACAGATACGCAGTATTTT.

In this sample, this clonotype turned up a few times. The rearrangement joins TRBV24-1 to TRBJ2-5, with 9 nucleotides matching TRBD1. The V gene's germline CDR1 is KGHDR and CDR2 SFDVKD. V was clipped by 4 bases and J by 0 bases; unmatched bases: 11. The CDR3 covers 18 residues. The CDR3 loop reads CATSDLGQGPWNQETQYF. CDR3 DNA sequence: TGTGCCACCAGTGACCTCGGACAGGGGCCATGGAACCAAGAGACCCAGTACTTC.

The chain recombines TRBV7-2 with TRBJ1-1; weak D call: TRBD1 (6 bases). Trimming stripped 1 base from V and 6 bases from J, with 9 bases between. The CDR3 loop spans 13 amino acids. Germline lookup yields CDR1 SGHTA and CDR2 FQGNSA. Here the CDR3 reads CASSLVRGAEAFF. CDR3 coding DNA: TGTGCCAGCAGCTTAGTCAGGGGAGCTGAAGCTTTCTTT.

In its sample, this clonotype was seen a few times. This rearrangement joins TRBV4-3 to TRBJ2-2, with D unresolved. Germline V gene lookup returns CDR1 LGHNA and CDR2 YSLEER. This CDR3 is built from 14 residues. V was shortened by 1 base and J by 7 bases, with 10 bases between the two germline ends. The CDR3, as DNA: TGCGCCAGCAGCCAAGTTCTTGCGATCGGGGAGCTGTTTTTT. Its translation: CASSQVLAIGELFF.

The chain uses TRBV11-2 and TRBJ2-4, with D perhaps TRBD2 (6 bases). CDR1 is SGHAT, CDR2 FQNNGV, per germline. This CDR3 spans 16 amino acids. Trimming took 5 bases from V and 1 from J, leaving 15 bases between them. As DNA, the CDR3 is TGTGCCAGCAGCCTCAGGGAGGCGAGGGCCAAAAACATTCAGTACTTC. It yields the protein CASSLREARAKNIQYF.

This clonotype was picked up one time. V is TRBV19 and J is TRBJ1-1; no clear D. Germline CDR1 and CDR2: LNHDA and SQIVND (reference sequence). The CDR3 runs 15 residues. V lost 7 bases and J lost 3, with 18 bases in between. This CDR3 is CASKGSRNLDTEAFF. The CDR3 nucleotides are TGTGCCAGTAAAGGAAGCCGGAACCTTGACACTGAAGCTTTCTTT. Combining the CDR3 with reference TRBV19 and TRBJ1-1 gives the whole variable domain DGGITQSPKYLFRKEGQNVTLSCEQNLNHDAMYWYRQDPGQGLRLIYYSQIVNDFQKGDIAEGYSVSREKKESFPLTVTSAQKNPTAFYLCASKGSRNLDTEAFFGQGTRLTVV.